This T cell receptor beta chain was profiled in a study of T cell responses to AZD1222 COVID-19 vaccine. Findings and caveats of the study: It should be noted that donors were predominantly white British and more often female, and clonal diversity was possibly underestimated. There were vaccine-associated CD4 TCRs across spike, dominant at 160-218 and 743-854.

CDR1 and CDR2 (germline): MNHEY, SVGEGT. The V segment lost 2 bases and the J segment 7 bases; nucleotides outside the gene matches: 6. This CDR3 contains 15 residues. Assay: immunoSEQ multiplex PCR; the TCRdb copy retains only in-frame clones and omits some. Of roughly 200,000 clones listed, around 93% are singletons. Concerning this clone: Its antigen is still unknown.

The sample consisted of peripheral blood, taken 28 days after the second dose of the MenACWY control vaccine. The chain employs TRBV6-2 or TRBV6-3 and TRBJ2-2, with 8 bases lining up with TRBD2. The receptor comes from an adult who received the MenACWY meningococcal vaccine as a control. The CDR3 protein is CASSYISGGNGELFF. The DNA for the CDR3 is TGTGCCAGCAGTTACATTTCGGGGGGGAACGGGGAGCTGTTTTTT.